Sequencing of this T cell receptor beta chain was carried out in a study of blood T cell repertoires in COVID-19. Assay used: immunoSEQ multiplex PCR; TCRdb lists only in-frame clones, some missing. The sample contains approximately 80,000 clones, 81% of which appear only once. CDR1 is MDHEN, CDR2 SYDVKM, per germline. The CDR3 has 13 residues. The junction had 1 base not matched to a gene; V was cut back by 5 bases and J by 5 bases. The rearrangement links TRBV28 to TRBJ2-7, with 12 bases identical to TRBD2. Specimen: peripheral blood. The origin of this receptor is an elderly man with acute or convalescent COVID-19. CDR3 sequence (DNA): TGTGCCAGCAGTCGGACTAGCGGGAACGAGCAGTACTTC. This gives the protein CASSRTSGNEQYF.